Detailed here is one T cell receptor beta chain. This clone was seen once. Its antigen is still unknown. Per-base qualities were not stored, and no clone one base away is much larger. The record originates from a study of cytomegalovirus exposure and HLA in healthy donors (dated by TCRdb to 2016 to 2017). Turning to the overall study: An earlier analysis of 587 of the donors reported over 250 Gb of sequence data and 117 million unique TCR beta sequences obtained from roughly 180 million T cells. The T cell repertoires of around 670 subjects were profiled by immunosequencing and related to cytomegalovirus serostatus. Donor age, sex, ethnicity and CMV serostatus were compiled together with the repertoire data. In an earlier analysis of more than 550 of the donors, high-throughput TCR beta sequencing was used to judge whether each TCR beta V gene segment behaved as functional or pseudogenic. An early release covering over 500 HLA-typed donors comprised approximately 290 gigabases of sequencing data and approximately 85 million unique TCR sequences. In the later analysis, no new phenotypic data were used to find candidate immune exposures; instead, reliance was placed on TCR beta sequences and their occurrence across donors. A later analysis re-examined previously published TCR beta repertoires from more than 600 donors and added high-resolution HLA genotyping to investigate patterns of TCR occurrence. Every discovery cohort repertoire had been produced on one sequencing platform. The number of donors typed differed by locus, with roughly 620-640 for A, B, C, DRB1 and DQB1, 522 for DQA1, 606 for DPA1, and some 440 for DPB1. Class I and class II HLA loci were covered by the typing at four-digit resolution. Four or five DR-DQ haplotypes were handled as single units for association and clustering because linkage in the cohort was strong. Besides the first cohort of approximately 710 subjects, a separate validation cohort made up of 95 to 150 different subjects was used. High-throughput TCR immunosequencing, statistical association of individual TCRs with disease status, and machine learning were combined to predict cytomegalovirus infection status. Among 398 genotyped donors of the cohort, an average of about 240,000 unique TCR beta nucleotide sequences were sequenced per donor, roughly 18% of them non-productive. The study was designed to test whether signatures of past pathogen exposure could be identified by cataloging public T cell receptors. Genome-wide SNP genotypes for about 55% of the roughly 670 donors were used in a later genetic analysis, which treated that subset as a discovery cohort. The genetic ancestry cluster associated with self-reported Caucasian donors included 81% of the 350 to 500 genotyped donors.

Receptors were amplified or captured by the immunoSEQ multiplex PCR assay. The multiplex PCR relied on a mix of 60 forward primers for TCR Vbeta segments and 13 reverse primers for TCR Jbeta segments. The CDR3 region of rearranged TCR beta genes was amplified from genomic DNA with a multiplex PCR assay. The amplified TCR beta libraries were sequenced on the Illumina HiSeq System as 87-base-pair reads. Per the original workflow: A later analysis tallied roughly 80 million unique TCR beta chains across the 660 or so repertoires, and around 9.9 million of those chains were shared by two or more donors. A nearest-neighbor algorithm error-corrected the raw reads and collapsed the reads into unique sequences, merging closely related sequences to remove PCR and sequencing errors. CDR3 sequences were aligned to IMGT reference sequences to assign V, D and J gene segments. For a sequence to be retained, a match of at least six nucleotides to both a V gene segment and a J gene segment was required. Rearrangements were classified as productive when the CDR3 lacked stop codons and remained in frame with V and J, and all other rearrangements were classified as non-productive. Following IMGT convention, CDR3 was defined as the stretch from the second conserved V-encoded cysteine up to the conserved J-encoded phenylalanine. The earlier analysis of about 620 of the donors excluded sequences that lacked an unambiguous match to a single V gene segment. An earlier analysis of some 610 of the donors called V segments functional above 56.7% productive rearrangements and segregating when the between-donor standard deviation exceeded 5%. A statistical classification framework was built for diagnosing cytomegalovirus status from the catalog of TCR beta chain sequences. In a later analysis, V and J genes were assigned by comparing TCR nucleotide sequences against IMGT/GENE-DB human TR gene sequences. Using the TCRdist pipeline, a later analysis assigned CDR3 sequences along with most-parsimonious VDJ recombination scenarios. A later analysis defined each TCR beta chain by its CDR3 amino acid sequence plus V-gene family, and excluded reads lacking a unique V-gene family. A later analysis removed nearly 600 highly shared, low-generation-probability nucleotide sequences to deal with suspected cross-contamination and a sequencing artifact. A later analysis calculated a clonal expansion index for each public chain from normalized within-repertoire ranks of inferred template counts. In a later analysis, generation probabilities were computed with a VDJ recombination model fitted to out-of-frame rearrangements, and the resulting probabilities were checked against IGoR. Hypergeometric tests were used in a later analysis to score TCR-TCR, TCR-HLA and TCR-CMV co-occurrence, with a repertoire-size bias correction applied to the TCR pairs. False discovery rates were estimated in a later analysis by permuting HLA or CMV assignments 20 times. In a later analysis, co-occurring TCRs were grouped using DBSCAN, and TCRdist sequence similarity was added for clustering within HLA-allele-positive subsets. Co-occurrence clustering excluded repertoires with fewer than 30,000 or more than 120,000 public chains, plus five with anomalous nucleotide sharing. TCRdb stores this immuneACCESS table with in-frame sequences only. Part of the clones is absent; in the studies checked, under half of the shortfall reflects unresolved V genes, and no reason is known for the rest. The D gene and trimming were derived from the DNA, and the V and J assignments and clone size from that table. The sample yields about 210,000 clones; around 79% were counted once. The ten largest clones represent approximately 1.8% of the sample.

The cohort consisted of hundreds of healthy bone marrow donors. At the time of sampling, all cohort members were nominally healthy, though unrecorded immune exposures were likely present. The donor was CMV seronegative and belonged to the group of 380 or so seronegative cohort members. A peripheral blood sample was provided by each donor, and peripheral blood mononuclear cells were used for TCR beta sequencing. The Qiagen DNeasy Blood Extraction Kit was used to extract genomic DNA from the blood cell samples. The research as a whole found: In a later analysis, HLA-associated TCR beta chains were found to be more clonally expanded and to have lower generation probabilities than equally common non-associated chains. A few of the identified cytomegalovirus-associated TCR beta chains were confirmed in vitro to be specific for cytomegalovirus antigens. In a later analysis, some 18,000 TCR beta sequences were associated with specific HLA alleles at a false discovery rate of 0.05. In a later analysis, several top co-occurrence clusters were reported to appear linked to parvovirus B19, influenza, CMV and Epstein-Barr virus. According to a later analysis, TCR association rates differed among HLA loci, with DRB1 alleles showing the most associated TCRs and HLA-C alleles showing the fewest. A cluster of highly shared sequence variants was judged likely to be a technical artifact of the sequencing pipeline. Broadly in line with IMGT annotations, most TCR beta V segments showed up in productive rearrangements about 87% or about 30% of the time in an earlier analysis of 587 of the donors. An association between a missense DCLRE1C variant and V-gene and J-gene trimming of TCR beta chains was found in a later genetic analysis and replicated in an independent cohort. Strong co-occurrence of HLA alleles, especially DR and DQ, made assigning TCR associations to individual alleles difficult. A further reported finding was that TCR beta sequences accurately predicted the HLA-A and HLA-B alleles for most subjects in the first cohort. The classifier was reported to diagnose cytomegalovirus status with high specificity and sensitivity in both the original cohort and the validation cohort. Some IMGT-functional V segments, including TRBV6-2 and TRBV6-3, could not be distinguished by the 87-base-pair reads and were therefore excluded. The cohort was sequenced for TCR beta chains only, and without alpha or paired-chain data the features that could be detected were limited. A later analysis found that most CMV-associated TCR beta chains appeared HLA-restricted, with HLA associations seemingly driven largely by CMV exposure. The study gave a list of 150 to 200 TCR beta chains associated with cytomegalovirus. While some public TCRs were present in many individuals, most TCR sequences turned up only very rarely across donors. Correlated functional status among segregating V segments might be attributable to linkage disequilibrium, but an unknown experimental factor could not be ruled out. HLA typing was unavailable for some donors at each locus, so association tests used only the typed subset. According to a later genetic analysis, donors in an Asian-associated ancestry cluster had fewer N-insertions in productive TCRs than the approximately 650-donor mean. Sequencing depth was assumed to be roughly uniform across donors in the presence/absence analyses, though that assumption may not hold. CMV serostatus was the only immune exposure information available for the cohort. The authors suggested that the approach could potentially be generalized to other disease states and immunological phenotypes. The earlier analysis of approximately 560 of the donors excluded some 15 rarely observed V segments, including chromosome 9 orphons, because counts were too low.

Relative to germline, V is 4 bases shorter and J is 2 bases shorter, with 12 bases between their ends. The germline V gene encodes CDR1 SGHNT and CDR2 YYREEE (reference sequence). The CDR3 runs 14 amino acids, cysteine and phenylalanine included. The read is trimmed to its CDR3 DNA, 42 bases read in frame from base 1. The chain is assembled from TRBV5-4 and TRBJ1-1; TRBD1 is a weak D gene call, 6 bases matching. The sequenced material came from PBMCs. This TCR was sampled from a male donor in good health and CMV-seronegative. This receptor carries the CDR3 CASSPKDRNTEAFF. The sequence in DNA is TGTGCCAGCAGCCCGAAGGACAGAAACACTGAAGCTTTCTTT.